This TCR beta chain derives from a study of blood T cell repertoires in COVID-19. Overall study: T cells, B-cell-depleted T cells, or PBMCs supplied cDNA or gDNA.

Participants' own reports of clinical history determined their cohort assignment. The data were produced by immunoSEQ multiplex PCR, yet TCRdb's version contains in-frame clones alone and is incomplete. Of under 250,000 clones detected, roughly 85% appear once; the ten largest clones hold roughly 5%. V was clipped by 5 bases and J by 3 bases, with 13 bases between them. Germline V gene data show CDR1 as SGHTA and CDR2 as FQGNSA. CDR3 size: 15 residues. The sample taken for sequencing was PBMCs or T cells enriched from blood (not recorded which). The sequence was collected from a woman between 45 and 60 years old who had been exposed to COVID-19. The chain recombines TRBV7-2 with TRBJ1-4, with D perhaps TRBD1 (6 bases). In DNA form, the CDR3 reads TGTGCCAGCAGCCTAACTCAGGGGTCTAATGAAAAACTGTTTTTT. Its protein is CASSLTQGSNEKLFF.